One sample yielded the 14 T cell receptor beta chains listed below, sequenced in a study of cytomegalovirus exposure and HLA in healthy donors. 13 Jbeta primers and 60 Vbeta primers were used for the PCR. Using immunoSEQ multiplex PCR, the repertoire was profiled, and TCRdb retains in-frame clones only, with some absent. Altogether about 140,000 clones are present, 75% to 80% being singletons, with the ten largest covering 1.5% to 2%. The sample was PBMCs. The receptor set was obtained from a woman younger than 45 in good health and CMV-seronegative.

This sequence joins TRBV2 and TRBJ1-5, with TRBD1 identical over 9 bases. After removal of 6 bases from V and 2 bases from J, the junction contained 8 bases not matched to a gene. The V gene's germline CDR1 is SNHLY and CDR2 FYNNEI. CDR3 length: 16 residues. CDR3 nucleotides: TGTGCCAGCAGCCCCGGGACAGGGTTGGGCAATCAGCCCCAGCATTTT. Translated, it gives CASSPGTGLGNQPQHF.

The count of this clone is one. The chain has TRBV27 and TRBJ1-2; 7 bases fit TRBD1. Germline CDR1 reads MNHEY; CDR2 reads SMNVEV (reference sequence). The CDR3 spans 13 residues. J was trimmed by 8 bases and V by 5 bases; bases with no gene match: 8. CDR3 coding DNA: TGTGCCAGCAGTCTCCAGACAGGGCAGGGCTACACCTTC. It yields the protein CASSLQTGQGYTF.

The chain joins TRBV5-1 to TRBJ2-1, with TRBD1 as a possible D gene (5 bases). CDR1 is SGHRS and CDR2 is YFSETQ in the germline V gene. The CDR3 covers 16 residues. Trimming took 0 bases from V and 0 from J, leaving 10 bases between them. This CDR3 is CASSLGAGISYNEQFF. In nucleotides, the CDR3 is TGCGCCAGCAGCTTGGGAGCAGGGATCTCCTACAATGAGCAGTTCTTC.

The chain combines TRBV28 with TRBJ1-3; 8 bases match TRBD1. Germline V gives CDR1 MDHEN, CDR2 SYDVKM. Trimming took 5 bases from V and 0 from J; bases not matched to a gene: 6. This CDR3 has 16 amino acids. The CDR3 sequence is CASSTRTGFSGNTIYF. The CDR3 DNA sequence: TGTGCCAGCAGTACCCGGACAGGGTTCTCTGGAAACACCATATATTTT.

The chain combines TRBV5-1 with TRBJ1-4; D not certain. V lost 4 bases to trimming and J lost 5 bases, with 12 bases between them. The CDR3 totals 14 residues. Germline V gene lookup returns CDR1 SGHRS and CDR2 YFSETQ. The CDR3 coding sequence is TGCGCCAGCAGCCCCCGCGGCTTCAATGAAAAACTGTTTTTT. Protein product: CASSPRGFNEKLFF.

The V gene is TRBV2, the J gene TRBJ1-2; 8 bases line up with TRBD1. V shed 4 bases, J shed 7 bases, and the junction held 8 bases outside the gene matches. Germline loops: CDR1 SNHLY, CDR2 FYNNEI. The length of the CDR3 is 14 residues. CDR3 nucleotides: TGTGCCAGCAGTGGTGGACAGGGTACTGTTGGCTACACCTTC. This sequence encodes CASSGGQGTVGYTF.

The chain recombines TRBV4-3 with TRBJ2-3, with D possibly being TRBD1 (5 bases). Germline V lookup: CDR1 LGHNA, CDR2 YSLEER. The ends were cut back, 1 base at V and 1 base at J, with 21 bases in the middle. The CDR3 length is 19 residues. The CDR3 loop reads CASSQAAGYAGARTDTQYF. CDR3 in DNA: TGCGCCAGCAGCCAAGCAGCAGGCTATGCTGGGGCCCGCACAGATACGCAGTATTTT.

The J gene is TRBJ1-6, the V gene TRBV5-1; TRBD1 aligns across 7 bases. With V trimmed by 5 bases and J by 4 bases, 12 bases remained unmatched. The CDR3 totals 17 residues. Germline CDR1 is SGHRS and CDR2 is YFSETQ. The CDR3 protein is CASRFNPGTEYNSPLHF. Written as DNA, the CDR3 is TGCGCCAGCAGATTCAACCCCGGGACAGAATATAATTCACCCCTCCACTTT.

The chain carries TRBV7-8 and TRBJ1-5; D unclear. The V end lost 0 bases, the J end lost 9 bases, and 15 bases lay between the germline ends. The CDR3 has 15 residues. Germline assignment: CDR1 SGHVS and CDR2 FQNEAQ. The CDR3 reads CASSLAPGSPRPQHF. CDR3 coding DNA: TGTGCCAGCAGCTTAGCGCCAGGCAGCCCCAGGCCCCAGCATTTT. Drawing the rest from reference TRBV7-8 and TRBJ1-5, the complete variable domain is GAGVSQSPRYKVAKRGQDVALRCDPISGHVSLFWYQQALGQGPEFLTYFQNEAQLDKSGLPSDRFFAERPEGSVSTLKIQRTQQEDSAVYLCASSLAPGSPRPQHFGDGTRLSIL.

V is TRBV2 and J is TRBJ2-7, with a weak D call TRBD1 (5 bases). The CDR3 covers 13 residues. The germline V gene encodes CDR1 SNHLY and CDR2 FYNNEI. With 4 bases removed from V and 4 bases from J, the gap between germline ends came to 11 bases. CDR3: CASSGRQTYEQYF. The CDR3, as DNA: TGTGCCAGCAGTGGACGACAGACGTACGAGCAGTACTTC.

The gene calls are TRBV5-8 and TRBJ1-3; tentative D call: TRBD1 (6 bases). Germline V gene lookup returns CDR1 SGHTS and CDR2 YDEGEE. Between the trimmed V and J ends, which lost 4 bases and 0 bases, there was a span of 11 bases. The CDR3 extends over 15 amino acids. The CDR3 DNA reads TGTGCCAGCAGCCTGGGGGCGTACTCTGGAAACACCATATATTTT. This sequence encodes CASSLGAYSGNTIYF. Using reference TRBV5-8 and TRBJ1-3 for the parts outside the CDR3, the full variable domain is EAGVTQSPTHLIKTRGQQATLRCSPISGHTSVYWYQQALGLGLQFLLWYDEGEERNRGNFPPRFSGRQFPNYSSELNVNALELEDSALYLCASSLGAYSGNTIYFGEGSWLTVV.

CDR3 sequence reads: CASSAYSTDTQYF. The DNA for the CDR3 is TGTGCCAGCAGCGCCTATAGCACAGATACGCAGTATTTT. The rearrangement uses TRBV7-7 and TRBJ2-3; D gene ambiguous. With 5 bases removed from V and 0 bases from J, the gap between germline ends came to 6 bases. The CDR3 is 13 amino acids. In germline, CDR1 is SSHAT, CDR2 FNYEAQ (reference sequence). Full variable domain (outside the CDR3, taken from reference TRBV7-7 and TRBJ2-3): GAGVSQSPRYKVTKRGQDVTLRCDPISSHATLYWYQQALGQGPEFLTYFNYEAQPDKSGLPSDRFSAERPEGSISTLTIQRTEQRDSAMYRCASSAYSTDTQYFGPGTRLTVL.

The chain uses TRBV15 and TRBJ1-5, with a weak D call TRBD1 (5 bases). Trimming shortened V by 5 bases and J by 2 bases, and 13 bases separated the two germline ends. CDR1 and CDR2 (germline): LNHNV, YYDKDF (reference sequence). This CDR3 comprises 15 residues. This chain's CDR3 is CATSVGDRGNQPQHF. CDR3 bases: TGTGCCACCAGCGTAGGGGATAGGGGCAATCAGCCCCAGCATTTT.

The chain is built from TRBV30 and TRBJ1-1; D gene uncertain. The CDR3 is made up of 12 amino acids. V was clipped by 1 base and J by 1 base, with 4 bases between them. Germline-derived CDR1 and CDR2 are GTSNPN and SVGIG (reference sequence). CDR3: CAWSGQNTEAFF. The DNA of the CDR3 is TGTGCCTGGAGTGGACAGAACACTGAAGCTTTCTTT.